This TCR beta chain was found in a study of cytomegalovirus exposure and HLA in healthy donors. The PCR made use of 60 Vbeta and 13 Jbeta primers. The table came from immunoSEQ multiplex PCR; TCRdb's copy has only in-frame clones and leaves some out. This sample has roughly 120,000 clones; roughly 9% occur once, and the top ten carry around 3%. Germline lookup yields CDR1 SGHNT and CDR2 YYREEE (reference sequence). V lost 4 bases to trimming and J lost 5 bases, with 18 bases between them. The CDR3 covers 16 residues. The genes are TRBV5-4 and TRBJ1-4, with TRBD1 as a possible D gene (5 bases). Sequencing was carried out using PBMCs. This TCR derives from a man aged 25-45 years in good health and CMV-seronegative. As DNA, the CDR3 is TGTGCCAGCAGCCTCCAGGCCAGGGATTTAAATGAAAAACTGTTTTTT. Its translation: CASSLQARDLNEKLFF.